The rows below give T cell receptor beta chains drawn from one sample of a study of blood T cells in healthy people across ages. TCRdb ran MiXCR on the 5' RACE reads and lists one entry per CDR3 protein. The sample includes around 790,000 distinct CDR3 sequences, around 43% of them seen just once. The specimen was blood. These receptor sequences come from a man in his sixties in good health. Each CDR3 is given with its conserved first and last residue. D genes are given only for firm matches. The size of a clone is reported for some rows only, either as once, few or many, or as a class for expanded clones.

j_call: TRBJ2-3; clone_size: .; v_call: TRBV7-6; d_call: .; cdr3_aa: CASSLAPAPTDTQYF; cdr3_nt: TGTGCCAGCAGCTTAGCACCAGCTCCCACAGATACGCAGTATTTT
j_call: TRBJ2-5; clone_size: .; v_call: TRBV12-3/TRBV12-4; d_call: .; cdr3_aa: CASTRGAVHETQYF; cdr3_nt: TGTGCCAGCACCCGTGGGGCAGTCCATGAGACCCAGTACTTC
j_call: TRBJ2-1; clone_size: .; v_call: TRBV7-9; d_call: .; cdr3_aa: CASSFLLSEQFF; cdr3_nt: TGTGCCAGCAGCTTTTTACTAAGTGAGCAGTTCTTC
j_call: TRBJ2-7; clone_size: .; v_call: TRBV9; d_call: .; cdr3_aa: CASSPHLNEQYF; cdr3_nt: TGTGCCAGCAGCCCTCATTTGAATGAGCAGTACTTC
j_call: TRBJ2-7; clone_size: .; v_call: TRBV7-9; d_call: TRBD1; cdr3_aa: CASSSYRGSHEQYF; cdr3_nt: TGTGCCAGCAGCTCCTACAGGGGCTCCCACGAGCAGTACTTC
j_call: TRBJ2-5; clone_size: .; v_call: TRBV6-5; d_call: TRBD2; cdr3_aa: CASSYTSGEVKTQYF; cdr3_nt: TGTGCCAGCAGTTATACTAGCGGGGAGGTAAAGACCCAGTACTTC
j_call: TRBJ1-2; clone_size: once; v_call: TRBV20-1; d_call: TRBD1; cdr3_aa: CSAEGTGVYGYTF; cdr3_nt: TGCAGTGCCGAAGGGACAGGCGTCTATGGCTACACCTTC
j_call: TRBJ2-7; clone_size: .; v_call: TRBV6-2/TRBV6-3; d_call: .; cdr3_aa: CASKVTGAYEQYF; cdr3_nt: TGTGCCAGCAAAGTGACAGGAGCCTACGAGCAGTACTTC
j_call: TRBJ2-7; clone_size: many; v_call: TRBV5-1; d_call: .; cdr3_aa: CASSPDGHEQYF; cdr3_nt: TGCGCCAGCAGCCCCGATGGGCACGAGCAGTACTTC
j_call: TRBJ2-1; clone_size: .; v_call: TRBV15; d_call: .; cdr3_aa: CATSSGPSYNEQFF; cdr3_nt: TGTGCCACCAGCAGCGGTCCCTCCTACAATGAGCAGTTCTTC
j_call: TRBJ2-6; clone_size: .; v_call: TRBV24-1; d_call: .; cdr3_aa: CATGGTTGANVLTF; cdr3_nt: TGTGCCACCGGAGGGACGACTGGGGCCAACGTCCTGACTTTC
j_call: TRBJ2-7; clone_size: few; v_call: TRBV6-2/TRBV6-3; d_call: .; cdr3_aa: CASSYDLLREQYF; cdr3_nt: TGTGCCAGCAGTTACGACCTGCTCCGCGAGCAGTACTTC
j_call: TRBJ2-7; clone_size: .; v_call: TRBV15; d_call: .; cdr3_aa: CATSRVVQARSSYEQYF; cdr3_nt: TGTGCCACCAGCAGAGTGGTACAGGCCAGAAGCTCCTACGAGCAGTACTTC
j_call: TRBJ1-1; clone_size: .; v_call: TRBV7-2; d_call: .; cdr3_aa: CASSASLSNTEAFF; cdr3_nt: TGTGCCAGCAGCGCCAGTCTGTCTAACACTGAAGCTTTCTTT
j_call: TRBJ1-1; clone_size: .; v_call: TRBV6-2/TRBV6-3; d_call: .; cdr3_aa: CASSYPSTEAFF; cdr3_nt: TGTGCCAGCAGTTACCCGAGCACTGAAGCTTTCTTT
j_call: TRBJ2-3; clone_size: .; v_call: TRBV7-2; d_call: .; cdr3_aa: CASRIPGSTDTQYF; cdr3_nt: TGTGCCAGCAGAATCCCCGGTAGCACAGATACGCAGTATTTT
j_call: TRBJ2-3; clone_size: once; v_call: TRBV13; d_call: .; cdr3_aa: CTSSYDQDGGRYDTQYF; cdr3_nt: TGTACCAGCAGCTATGATCAAGACGGGGGCCGCTATGATACGCAGTATTTT
j_call: TRBJ2-1; clone_size: .; v_call: TRBV18; d_call: .; cdr3_aa: CASSPGAAIYNEQFF; cdr3_nt: TGTGCCAGCTCACCAGGGGCTGCCATCTACAATGAGCAGTTCTTC
j_call: TRBJ2-5; clone_size: .; v_call: TRBV25-1; d_call: .; cdr3_aa: CASSVDSKWETQYF; cdr3_nt: TGTGCCAGCAGTGTCGACTCAAAGTGGGAGACCCAGTACTTC
j_call: TRBJ1-1; clone_size: few; v_call: TRBV5-1; d_call: .; cdr3_aa: CASSLAPGSDTEAFF; cdr3_nt: TGCGCCAGCAGCTTGGCGCCGGGTTCCGACACTGAAGCTTTCTTT
j_call: TRBJ2-3; clone_size: .; v_call: TRBV6-2/TRBV6-3; d_call: .; cdr3_aa: CASSFSGQSEGTDTQYF; cdr3_nt: TGTGCCAGCAGCTTCTCTGGACAGTCCGAAGGCACAGATACGCAGTATTTT
j_call: TRBJ2-3; clone_size: many; v_call: TRBV14; d_call: .; cdr3_aa: CASSQRGWTSTDTQYF; cdr3_nt: TGTGCCAGCAGCCAAAGGGGATGGACTAGCACAGATACGCAGTATTTT
j_call: TRBJ2-7; clone_size: .; v_call: TRBV7-9; d_call: .; cdr3_aa: CASSFMGLPLDEQYF; cdr3_nt: TGTGCCAGCAGCTTTATGGGTCTTCCCCTGGACGAGCAGTACTTC
j_call: TRBJ1-5; clone_size: .; v_call: TRBV7-9; d_call: .; cdr3_aa: CASSNRDLPQHF; cdr3_nt: TGTGCCAGCAGCAACAGGGACCTGCCCCAGCATTTT
j_call: TRBJ2-3; clone_size: .; v_call: TRBV5-1; d_call: TRBD1; cdr3_aa: CASGRQGHTDTQYF; cdr3_nt: TGCGCCAGCGGCAGACAGGGCCACACAGATACGCAGTATTTT
j_call: TRBJ1-2; clone_size: few; v_call: TRBV6-5; d_call: .; cdr3_aa: CASSYQGGRDYGYTF; cdr3_nt: TGTGCCAGCAGTTACCAGGGCGGAAGGGACTATGGCTACACCTTC
j_call: TRBJ1-2; clone_size: few; v_call: TRBV28; d_call: TRBD1; cdr3_aa: CASNSLMAGGYGYTF; cdr3_nt: TGTGCCAGCAACTCCTTAATGGCAGGGGGCTATGGCTACACCTTC
j_call: TRBJ2-5; clone_size: .; v_call: TRBV30; d_call: .; cdr3_aa: CAWSAGVAQETQYF; cdr3_nt: TGTGCCTGGAGTGCCGGGGTAGCCCAAGAGACCCAGTACTTC
j_call: TRBJ2-2; clone_size: many; v_call: TRBV12-3/TRBV12-4; d_call: TRBD1; cdr3_aa: CASSLSQGTGELFF; cdr3_nt: TGTGCCAGCAGCTTGTCACAGGGGACCGGGGAGCTGTTTTTT
j_call: TRBJ1-1; clone_size: many; v_call: TRBV4-1; d_call: .; cdr3_aa: CASSQAPPGNTEAFF; cdr3_nt: TGCGCCAGCAGCCAAGCCCCCCCAGGGAACACTGAAGCTTTCTTT
j_call: TRBJ2-1; clone_size: .; v_call: TRBV5-1; d_call: .; cdr3_aa: CASSFSEGRFREQFF; cdr3_nt: TGCGCCAGCAGCTTTAGCGAGGGGCGCTTTAGGGAGCAGTTCTTC
j_call: TRBJ2-7; clone_size: medium-sized; v_call: TRBV5-1; d_call: .; cdr3_aa: CASSLDGRGKQYF; cdr3_nt: TGCGCCAGCAGCTTGGACGGCCGGGGAAAGCAGTACTTC
j_call: TRBJ1-2; clone_size: .; v_call: TRBV30; d_call: .; cdr3_aa: CAWSEDSFPMWGYTF; cdr3_nt: TGTGCCTGGAGTGAGGACAGCTTTCCTATGTGGGGCTACACCTTC
j_call: TRBJ2-5; clone_size: .; v_call: TRBV18; d_call: .; cdr3_aa: CASSRAFQETQYF; cdr3_nt: TGTGCCAGCTCACGGGCGTTCCAAGAGACCCAGTACTTC
j_call: TRBJ1-5; clone_size: few; v_call: TRBV2; d_call: TRBD1; cdr3_aa: CASSDQGARQPQHF; cdr3_nt: TGTGCCAGCAGTGACCAGGGGGCCAGGCAGCCCCAGCATTTT
j_call: TRBJ2-1; clone_size: few; v_call: TRBV2; d_call: .; cdr3_aa: CASSENGFASERSNEQFF; cdr3_nt: TGTGCCAGCAGTGAGAACGGTTTTGCTAGCGAGAGGAGCAATGAGCAGTTCTTC
j_call: TRBJ1-4; clone_size: .; v_call: TRBV6-6; d_call: .; cdr3_aa: CASVGDTSNEKLFF; cdr3_nt: TGTGCCAGCGTGGGGGACACCTCTAATGAAAAACTGTTTTTT
j_call: TRBJ2-3; clone_size: .; v_call: TRBV7-2; d_call: .; cdr3_aa: CASSFVRDSLASTDTQYF; cdr3_nt: TGTGCCAGCAGCTTTGTCCGGGACTCTCTCGCTAGCACAGATACGCAGTATTTT
j_call: TRBJ2-1; clone_size: few; v_call: TRBV7-9; d_call: TRBD2; cdr3_aa: CASSLSTSTNEQFF; cdr3_nt: TGTGCCAGCAGCCTTTCGACTAGCACCAATGAGCAGTTCTTC
j_call: TRBJ2-1; clone_size: few; v_call: TRBV3-1; d_call: .; cdr3_aa: CASSLRASNEQFF; cdr3_nt: TGTGCCAGCAGCCTCCGGGCCTCCAATGAGCAGTTCTTC